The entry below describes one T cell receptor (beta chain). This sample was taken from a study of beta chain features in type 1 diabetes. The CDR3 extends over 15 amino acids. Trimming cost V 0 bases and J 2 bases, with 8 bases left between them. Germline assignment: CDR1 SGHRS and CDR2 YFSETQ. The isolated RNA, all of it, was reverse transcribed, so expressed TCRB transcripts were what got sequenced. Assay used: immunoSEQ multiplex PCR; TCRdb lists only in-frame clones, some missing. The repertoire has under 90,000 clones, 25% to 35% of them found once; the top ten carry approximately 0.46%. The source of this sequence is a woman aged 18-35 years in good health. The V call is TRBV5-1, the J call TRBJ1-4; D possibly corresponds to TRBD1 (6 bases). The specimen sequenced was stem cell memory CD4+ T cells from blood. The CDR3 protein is CASSLAGVTNEKLFF. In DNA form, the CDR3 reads TGCGCCAGCAGCTTGGCAGGGGTGACTAATGAAAAACTGTTTTTT.